Sequencing of this T cell receptor beta chain was carried out in a study of T cells in Graves' hyperthyroidism and ophthalmopathy. Authors of the study amplified TCR beta CDR3 regions from RNA transcripts. Initially, a first-round RT-PCR of the TCR CDR3 employed the HTBI primer set. One entry per CDR3 protein results from TCRdb running MiXCR on the multiplex PCR reads. The sample yields about 270,000 distinct CDR3 sequences, 20% to 25% seen once. Diagnostic assessment was based on clinical symptoms, serum thyroxine and TRAb, thyroid ultrasound and orbital computed tomography. Germline V CDR1 and CDR2: SGHDN, FVKESK. The V end lost 1 base, the J end lost 4 bases, and 13 bases lay between the germline ends. This CDR3 has 15 amino acids. Points from the study as a whole: From stable hyperthyroidism, ophthalmopathy was set apart by a 13 V-J model. Most clonotypes that expanded in the thyroid above 0.001 also showed up in blood.

Remarks on this clonotype: The target antigen is unknown.

The sequence was obtained from a man aged 30 to 39 with Graves' ophthalmopathy. The chain has TRBV14 and TRBJ1-2; D possibly corresponds to TRBD1 (5 bases). The specimen sequenced was blood. The CDR3: CASSQAGSGAYGYTF. CDR3 DNA sequence: TGTGCCAGCAGCCAAGCAGGGTCTGGGGCCTATGGCTACACCTTC.